This T cell receptor (beta chain) is drawn from a study of blood T cells in healthy people across ages. A second 7 to 11 cycle PCR used barcoded and J-beta primers. From the 5' RACE reads, TCRdb called clonotypes with MiXCR, one entry per CDR3 protein. The sample lists roughly 680,000 distinct CDR3 sequences, approximately 52% seen once, with less than 15% in the top ten. Germline CDR1 reads KGHDR; CDR2 reads SFDVKD. V was shortened by 0 bases and J by 2 bases, with 5 bases between the two germline ends. The CDR3 has 14 amino acids. This clonotype was found many times. Sequencing was performed on blood. This TCR came from a woman of 80 years or more in good health. The chain carries TRBV24-1 and TRBJ2-3; D not resolved. Here the CDR3 reads CATSDLHTTDTQYF. CDR3 nucleotides: TGTGCCACCAGTGATTTGCATACCACAGATACGCAGTATTTT.